This TCR beta chain was sequenced in a study of blood T cell repertoires in COVID-19. About the research overall: Sources were T cells, B-cell-depleted T cells, or PBMCs; the material itself was cDNA or gDNA.

Libraries were prepared by immunoSEQ multiplex PCR; TCRdb keeps only in-frame clonotypes and omits some of them. The top ten hold under 1.5% of the sample, which has 90,000 to 120,000 clones, about 89% seen once. The V gene's germline CDR1 is GTSNPN and CDR2 SVGIG (reference sequence). V lost 1 base and J 2 bases, leaving 14 bases between the germline ends. The CDR3 has 16 residues. The chain carries TRBV30 and TRBJ2-2, with D perhaps TRBD2 (7 bases). The TCR originated in a woman in her 30s with acute or convalescent COVID-19. The sample consisted of peripheral blood. The CDR3 coding sequence is TGTGCCTGGAGTGGGGGCGGGGGCCGAAACACCGGGGAGCTGTTTTTT. Translated: CAWSGGGGRNTGELFF.